The source of this TCR beta chain is a study of cytomegalovirus exposure and HLA in healthy donors. Study-level background: Among over 350 genotyped donors, 65% to 90% fell in the Caucasian-associated ancestry cluster. General study findings and limits: On later analysis, the bulk of CMV-associated TCR beta chains appeared to be HLA-restricted. In a later analysis, a missense DCLRE1C variant was linked to TCR beta V- and J-gene trimming. Available immune exposure information was restricted to CMV serostatus only.

CDR3 length: 17 amino acids. The germline V gene has CDR1 SNHLY and CDR2 FYNNEI. V lost 3 bases, J lost 0 bases, and 6 bases stayed unmatched. PCR involved 60 Vbeta and 13 Jbeta primers. This table comes from immunoSEQ multiplex PCR, and its TCRdb copy is limited to in-frame clones, with some not included. The sample holds 220,000 or so clones, approximately 80% seen once. About this clone: What it binds is unknown.

The chain recombines TRBV2 with TRBJ2-7, with 12 bases fitting TRBD2. The source is a male donor in good health and CMV-seronegative. The sequenced material came from PBMCs. CDR3 sequence reads: CASSDRLAGAGSYEQYF. The CDR3 region has the DNA TGTGCCAGCAGTGACCGACTAGCGGGAGCGGGCTCCTACGAGCAGTACTTC. Drawing the rest from reference TRBV2 and TRBJ2-7, the complete variable domain is EPEVTQTPSHQVTQMGQEVILRCVPISNHLYFYWYRQILGQKVEFLVSFYNNEISEKSEIFDDQFSVERPDGSNFTLKIRSTKLEDSAMYFCASSDRLAGAGSYEQYFGPGTRLTVT.